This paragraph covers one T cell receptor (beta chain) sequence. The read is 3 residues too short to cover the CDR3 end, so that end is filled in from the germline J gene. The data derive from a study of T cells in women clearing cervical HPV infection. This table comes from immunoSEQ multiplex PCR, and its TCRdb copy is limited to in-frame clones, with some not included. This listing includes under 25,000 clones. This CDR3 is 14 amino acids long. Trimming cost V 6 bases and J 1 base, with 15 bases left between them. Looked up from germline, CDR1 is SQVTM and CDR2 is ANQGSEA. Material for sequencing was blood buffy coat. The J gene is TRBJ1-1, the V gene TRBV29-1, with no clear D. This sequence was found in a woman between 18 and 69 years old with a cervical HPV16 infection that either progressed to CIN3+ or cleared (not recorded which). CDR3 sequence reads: CSVGIGGQNTEAFF. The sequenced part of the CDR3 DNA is TGCAGCGTCGGAATCGGAGGGCAGAACACTGAA.